These 21 T cell receptor beta chains were sequenced from one sample in a study of shared clonotypes between healthy human individuals. Here immunoSEQ multiplex PCR was the method, and the copy in TCRdb shows in-frame clones only, minus some. Of approximately 650,000 clones detected, nearly 97% appear once; the ten largest clones hold approximately 0.1%. Only CD45RO-negative cells positively selected for CCR7 counted as naive CD8 cells, so terminally differentiated effector memory CD45RA+ cells were excluded. The specimen sequenced was naive CD8+ T cells sorted from blood. The receptor set was obtained from a young woman in good health.

The V gene is TRBV28, the J gene TRBJ2-1, with TRBD2 matching over 7 bases. The CDR3 is 15 amino acids. The V segment lost 8 bases and the J segment 7 bases; nucleotides outside the gene matches: 14. Germline assignment: CDR1 MDHEN and CDR2 SYDVKM. CDR3: CASSVPGTILNEQFF. CDR3 coding DNA: TGTGCCAGCTCTGTTCCGGGGACTATATTGAATGAGCAGTTCTTC.

In DNA form, the CDR3 reads TGCGCCAGCAGCCAACCAAGCTCTGGAAACACCATATATTTT. Amino acids: CASSQPSSGNTIYF. The V gene is TRBV4-1, the J gene TRBJ1-3; D not certain. Germline assignment: CDR1 MGHRA and CDR2 YSYEKL. Trimming took off 2 bases at V and 0 bases at J, with 5 bases between the two ends. The CDR3 runs to 14 residues.

The chain combines TRBV4-2 with TRBJ2-7; 11 bases are a match to TRBD2. V was pared by 2 bases and J by 6 bases, with 9 bases of the junction left unmatched. The V gene's germline CDR1 is LGHNA and CDR2 YNFKEQ. The CDR3 sequence is 16 residues long. CDR3 protein: CASSQTLAGGPSEQYF. The CDR3 bases are TGTGCCAGCAGCCAAACCTTAGCGGGAGGGCCAAGCGAGCAGTACTTC.

The J gene is TRBJ2-7, the V gene TRBV28; TRBD2 agrees at 10 bases. Germline loops: CDR1 MDHEN, CDR2 SYDVKM. The V and J ends lost 3 bases and 2 bases, in that order; junction bases with no gene match: 1. The CDR3 has 14 residues. The CDR3 here is CASSFLAGAYEQYF. The CDR3 nucleotides read TGTGCCAGCAGTTTTCTAGCGGGAGCCTACGAGCAGTACTTC.

This CDR3 reads CASRGGQGGDTGELFF. CDR3 sequence (DNA): TGTGCCAGCAGGGGAGGACAGGGAGGAGACACCGGGGAGCTGTTTTTT. The chain combines TRBV28 with TRBJ2-2, with 8 bases matching TRBD1. The ends lost 6 bases at V and 3 bases at J; junction bases unmatched: 9. The CDR3 spans 16 residues. Per germline, CDR1 MDHEN and CDR2 SYDVKM.

The V gene is TRBV29-1, the J gene TRBJ2-7, with D perhaps TRBD1 or TRBD2 (5 bases each). V shed 3 bases and J shed 3 bases, with 12 bases lying between them. Per the germline V gene, CDR1 is SQVTM and CDR2 is ANQGSEA. The CDR3 is made up of 13 amino acids. This chain's CDR3 is CSVDGGTYYEQYF. The CDR3 bases are TGCAGCGTTGACGGTGGGACCTACTACGAGCAGTACTTC.

The chain recombines TRBV29-1 with TRBJ1-2; weak D call: TRBD1 (6 bases). CDR1 is SQVTM, CDR2 ANQGSEA, per germline. The CDR3 has 13 amino acids. Trimming took off 6 bases at V and 0 bases at J, with 11 bases between the two ends. As DNA, the CDR3 is TGCAGCGTAGATAACAGGGCTAACTATGGCTACACCTTC. It specifies CSVDNRANYGYTF. Looking up the rest from reference TRBV29-1 and TRBJ1-2 gives the full variable domain: SAVISQKPSRDICQRGTSLTIQCQVDSQVTMMFWYRQQPGQSLTLIATANQGSEATYESGFVIDKFPISRPNLTFSTLTVSNMSPEDSSIYLCSVDNRANYGYTFGSGTRLTVV.

The gene calls are TRBV5-8 and TRBJ2-1; tentatively, D is TRBD2 (6 bases). The germline V gene encodes CDR1 SGHTS and CDR2 YDEGEE. V was trimmed by 0 bases and J by 8 bases, leaving 15 bases between them. This CDR3 spans 15 amino acids. The CDR3 nucleotides read TGTGCCAGCAGCTTGGGGCGCCCAGGAGGGTATGAGCAGTTCTTC. This codes for CASSLGRPGGYEQFF.

The chain combines TRBV19 with TRBJ2-1; 12 bases line up with TRBD1. The CDR3 spans 13 residues. V shed 3 bases, J shed 11 bases, and the junction held 2 bases outside the gene matches. Germline loops: CDR1 LNHDA, CDR2 SQIVND (reference sequence). CDR3 protein: CASSMGQGAQQFF. The CDR3 bases are TGTGCCAGTAGTATGGGACAGGGGGCCCAGCAGTTCTTC.

Points on this clone: Within the sample, other DNA sequences also encode this same CDR3. The chain has TRBV7-9 and TRBJ1-2; TRBD1 aligns across 9 bases. This CDR3 region has 14 residues. Germline CDR1 reads SEHNR; CDR2 reads FQNEAQ (reference sequence). The ends lost 5 bases at V and 4 bases at J; junction bases unmatched: 5. Written as DNA, the CDR3 is TGTGCCAGCAGCCCGCCGGGACAGGGCTATGGCTACACCTTC. This translates into CASSPPGQGYGYTF. Full variable domain (outside the CDR3, taken from reference TRBV7-9 and TRBJ1-2): DTGVSQNPRHKITKRGQNVTFRCDPISEHNRLYWYRQTLGQGPEFLTYFQNEAQLEKSRLLSDRFSAERPKGSFSTLEIQRTEQGDSAMYLCASSPPGQGYGYTFGSGTRLTVV.

The chain recombines TRBV29-1 with TRBJ2-6, with 7 bases that match TRBD1. This CDR3 contains 17 residues. Germline assignment: CDR1 SQVTM and CDR2 ANQGSEA. The trim removed 7 bases at V and 2 bases at J, leaving 14 bases unmatched. The CDR3, as DNA: TGCAGCGCTATCGACAGGGCTGTAATACCTGGGGCCAACGTCCTGACTTTC. This codes for CSAIDRAVIPGANVLTF.

The CDR3 DNA sequence: TGTGCCAGCAGTTTGGGCAGGGAGGGGTACAATGAGCAGTTCTTC. Encoded protein: CASSLGREGYNEQFF. The chain carries TRBV28 and TRBJ2-1, with 7 bases fitting TRBD2. The junction had 6 bases not matched to a gene; V was cut back by 3 bases and J by 4 bases. CDR3 length equals 15 residues. CDR1 and CDR2 (germline): MDHEN, SYDVKM.

The V gene is TRBV7-8, the J gene TRBJ2-5, with 8 bases lining up with TRBD1. J lost 3 bases, V lost 3 bases, and 6 bases had no gene match. This CDR3 has 15 residues. Germline-derived CDR1 and CDR2 are SGHVS and FQNEAQ. DNA of the CDR3: TGTGCCAGCAGCTTCGCAGGGGGCGTTAAAGAGACCCAGTACTTC. Protein product: CASSFAGGVKETQYF.

This sequence joins TRBV10-2 and TRBJ2-1; D uncertain. The CDR3 length is 14 residues. V was pared by 1 base and J by 6 bases, with 10 bases between. Germline V lookup: CDR1 WSHSY, CDR2 SAAADI. CDR3 sequence: CASSELFQTNEQFF. CDR3 DNA sequence: TGCGCCAGCAGTGAGTTGTTCCAGACCAATGAGCAGTTCTTC.

The CDR3 loop reads CASSLRSDRTYEQYF. The CDR3, as DNA: TGCGCCAGCAGCTTGAGGTCGGATCGAACCTACGAGCAGTACTTC. The chain links TRBV5-1 to TRBJ2-5, with D hard to call. The tail of the sequence fits TRBJ2-7 better, so the J call may be wrong. The length of the CDR3 is 15 residues. Germline-derived CDR1 and CDR2 are SGHRS and YFSETQ.

Of note for this clone: Other nucleotide sequences in the sample specify the same CDR3. V is TRBV15 and J is TRBJ2-7; 7 nucleotides line up with TRBD2. The V and J ends lost 1 base and 1 base, in that order; junction bases with no gene match: 1. The CDR3 runs to 14 residues. Germline lookup yields CDR1 LNHNV and CDR2 YYDKDF (reference sequence). The DNA for the CDR3 is TGTGCCACCAGCAGAGGTAGCGGGTCCTACGAGCAGTACTTC. Its translation: CATSRGSGSYEQYF.

The chain is built from TRBV13 and TRBJ2-3, with D possibly called TRBD1 or TRBD2 (5 bases each). V dropped 4 bases and J dropped 4 bases, with 12 bases sitting between them. This CDR3 has 14 amino acids. CDR1 is PRHDT, CDR2 FYEKMQ, per germline (reference sequence). CDR3 sequence reads: CASSYGTAADTQYF. Written as DNA, the CDR3 is TGTGCCAGCAGCTACGGGACGGCGGCAGATACGCAGTATTTT.

J is TRBJ2-5 and V is TRBV15; D is uncertain. V lost 2 bases, J lost 3 bases, and 13 bases lay in between. CDR3 length: 15 amino acids. Germline V gives CDR1 LNHNV, CDR2 YYDKDF (reference sequence). As DNA, the CDR3 is TGTGCCACCAGCAGATGGTCCGGAGCCGAAGAGACCCAGTACTTC. Translating gives CATSRWSGAEETQYF.

In this sample, this clone turned up once. The genes are TRBV29-1 and TRBJ1-2; TRBD1 is a possible D gene (5 bases). The germline V gene encodes CDR1 SQVTM and CDR2 ANQGSEA. The CDR3 has 13 amino acids. V was shortened by 2 bases and J by 4 bases, with 11 bases between the two germline ends. This CDR3 is CSVELGAAYGYTF. The CDR3 nucleotides are TGCAGCGTTGAACTTGGGGCAGCCTATGGCTACACCTTC.

V usage is TRBV6-1 and J usage is TRBJ2-1; D is possibly TRBD1 (6 bases). The CDR3 is 13 amino acids. Germline CDR1 is MNHNS and CDR2 is SASEGT. The CDR3 DNA reads as TGTGTTTGCCGGGGACACCTAAACAATGAGCAGTTCTTC. Encoded protein: CVCRGHLNNEQFF.

The V gene is TRBV28, the J gene TRBJ2-3, with D tentatively TRBD2 (5 bases). This CDR3 region has 14 residues. CDR1 is MDHEN and CDR2 is SYDVKM in the germline V gene. V lost 7 bases, J lost 2 bases, and 13 bases lay in between. CDR3 amino acids: CASTGRGPTDTQYF. The CDR3 nucleotides are TGTGCCAGCACCGGTAGAGGGCCCACAGATACGCAGTATTTT.